Shown below are 31 T cell receptor beta chains from a single sample sequenced in a study of CD8 T cells in ankylosing spondylitis. Study-wide results and caveats: Ankylosing spondylitis blood appeared to be characterized by a TCR beta motif of about eight highly homologous variants.

Their cognate antigens are unknown. TCRdb called the 5' RACE reads again in MiXCR, with one record for every CDR3 protein. The data hold roughly 700,000 distinct CDR3 sequences, with around 20% observed a single time. The sequencing input was blood, either unsorted or a sorted T cell fraction (not recorded which). The receptors here all came from a male donor with ankylosing spondylitis.

The V and J genes are TRBV5-6 and TRBJ1-2, with D maybe TRBD1 (5 bases). There are 14 residues in the CDR3. CDR1 is SGHDT, CDR2 YYEEEE, per germline. V was pared by 0 bases and J by 6 bases, with 12 bases between. CDR3 in amino acids: CASSLAAREDGYTF. DNA for the CDR3: TGTGCCAGCAGCTTGGCTGCCAGGGAGGATGGCTACACCTTC.

A remark on this clonotype: With a much larger clone just one base away, this may be a read error. The J gene is TRBJ1-1, the V gene TRBV12-3 or TRBV12-4, with D uncertain. This CDR3 contains 11 residues. Between the trimmed V and J ends, which lost 3 bases and 7 bases, there was a span of 6 bases. CDR3 protein: CASSFQVEAFF. The CDR3 bases are TGTGCCAGCAGTTTTCAGGTTGAAGCTTTCTTT.

This clonotype occurred a few times. The chain is built from TRBV6-2 or TRBV6-3 and TRBJ2-4; a possible D gene is TRBD1 (6 bases). Germline V gene lookup returns CDR1 MNHEY and CDR2 SVGEGT. Between the trimmed V and J ends, which lost 2 bases and 9 bases, there was a span of 11 bases. CDR3 size: 13 residues. This CDR3 reads CASSYRGSGIQYF. The CDR3 DNA reads as TGTGCCAGCAGTTACAGGGGGAGCGGCATTCAGTACTTC.

V usage is TRBV7-9 and J usage is TRBJ1-4; D is ambiguous. The CDR3 totals 15 residues. The germline V gene encodes CDR1 SEHNR and CDR2 FQNEAQ (reference sequence). Trimming took off 2 bases at V and 2 bases at J, with 9 bases between the two ends. In DNA, the CDR3 is TGTGCCAGCAGCTTATTCAGTTTCACTAATGAAAAACTGTTTTTT. Translated, it gives CASSLFSFTNEKLFF.

This clonotype was seen more than once but under ten times. This chain joins TRBV19 and TRBJ1-2; D is uncertain. The CDR3 has 14 amino acids. CDR1 and CDR2 from the germline V gene are LNHDA and SQIVND (reference sequence). V was clipped by 8 bases and J by 6 bases, with 19 bases between them. This chain's CDR3 is CASAPDGLIDGYTF. The CDR3 nucleotides are TGTGCCAGTGCCCCGGACGGGCTGATTGATGGCTACACCTTC.

V is TRBV20-1 and J is TRBJ2-3, with D unresolved. This CDR3 is built from 16 residues. V gave up 2 bases and J gave up 3 bases, with 18 bases separating them. CDR1 and CDR2 (germline): DFQATT, SNEGSKA (reference sequence). CDR3 protein: CSARPPGPARTDTQYF. In nucleotides, the CDR3 is TGCAGTGCTAGACCCCCAGGCCCAGCGCGTACAGATACGCAGTATTTT.

Only a few counts were recorded for this clonotype. The rearrangement uses TRBV5-1 and TRBJ2-1; 13 nucleotides line up with TRBD2. Losses at the gene ends were 4 bases for V and 7 bases for J; bases not matched to a gene: 8. The CDR3 length is 16 residues. Germline values: CDR1 SGHRS, CDR2 YFSETQ. CDR3 residues: CASSPSTSGGRNEQFF. The CDR3 DNA is TGCGCCAGCAGCCCCTCGACTAGCGGGGGGAGGAATGAGCAGTTCTTC.

In its sample, this clonotype was seen many times. The chain uses TRBV20-1 and TRBJ2-7; D is possibly TRBD1 (6 bases). This CDR3 contains 12 residues. Germline CDR1 is DFQATT and CDR2 is SNEGSKA (reference sequence). The ends were cut back, 0 bases at V and 6 bases at J, with 9 bases in the middle. This chain's CDR3 is CSAREQGAEQYF. In DNA form, the CDR3 reads TGCAGTGCTAGAGAACAGGGTGCCGAGCAGTACTTC.

This clonotype appeared many times. The J gene is TRBJ1-3, the V gene TRBV12-3 or TRBV12-4; D remains unclear. V was pared by 3 bases and J by 3 bases, with 3 bases between. The CDR3 is made up of 12 amino acids. CDR3: CASSFFGNTIYF. CDR3 DNA sequence: TGTGCCAGCAGTTTTTTTGGAAACACCATATATTTT.

The CDR3, as DNA: TGTGCCAGCAGCCTGGGACAGGGAATCTCTGGGGCCAACGTCCTGACTTTC. It encodes CASSLGQGISGANVLTF. The chain is built from TRBV3-1 and TRBJ2-6; TRBD1 matches 9 bases. The germline V gene has CDR1 LGHDT and CDR2 YNNKEL (reference sequence). This CDR3 region has 17 residues. With V trimmed by 4 bases and J by 0 bases, 4 bases remained unmatched.

The V and J genes are TRBV5-1 and TRBJ2-3, with 7 bases lining up with TRBD2. J gave up 2 bases and V 1 base, and 4 bases lay outside the gene matches. Germline values: CDR1 SGHRS, CDR2 YFSETQ. The CDR3 is made up of 15 amino acids. In nucleotides, the CDR3 is TGCGCCAGCAGCTTGTCCGGGAGGCCCACAGATACGCAGTATTTT. It yields the protein CASSLSGRPTDTQYF.

A single count supports this clonotype. This sequence joins TRBV20-1 and TRBJ2-1; D call uncertain. Trimming took 0 bases from V and 6 from J, leaving 9 bases between them. Germline CDR1 reads DFQATT; CDR2 reads SNEGSKA (reference sequence). The CDR3 extends over 13 amino acids. CDR3: CSARDPPPNEQFF. The DNA of the CDR3 is TGCAGTGCTAGAGATCCGCCCCCCAATGAGCAGTTCTTC.

This clonotype came up a few times. CDR3 nucleotides: TGCGCCAGCAGCTCGGGGGGACTAGATATAGATACGCAGTATTTT. Its protein is CASSSGGLDIDTQYF. The chain recombines TRBV5-1 with TRBJ2-3; 8 nucleotides agree with TRBD2. The junction had 8 bases not matched to a gene; V was cut back by 3 bases and J by 5 bases. Germline CDR1 SGHRS, CDR2 YFSETQ. CDR3 length: 15 amino acids.

This clonotype occurred a few times. V is TRBV18 and J is TRBJ2-2; D perhaps matches TRBD2 (6 bases). CDR3 length: 14 amino acids. V was shortened by 2 bases and J by 5 bases, with 9 bases between the two germline ends. Germline CDR1 reads KGHSH; CDR2 reads LQKENI. CDR3 in DNA: TGTGCCAGCTCACCATTCGCGGGGACCGGGGAGCTGTTTTTT. It is translated as CASSPFAGTGELFF.

The genes are TRBV29-1 and TRBJ2-1, with 10 bases aligning to TRBD2. V dropped 5 bases and J dropped 9; count of bases not matched to a gene: 4. The CDR3 runs to 12 residues. Germline loops: CDR1 SQVTM, CDR2 ANQGSEA. The CDR3 DNA is TGCAGCGTTAGTAGCGGGGGGCGTGAGCAGTTCTTC. Protein product: CSVSSGGREQFF.

V usage is TRBV6-2 or TRBV6-3 and J usage is TRBJ2-7; possible D gene TRBD1, 6 bases. Germline CDR1 MNHEY, CDR2 SVGEGT. Trimming stripped 7 bases from V and 3 bases from J, with 10 bases between. The CDR3 covers 12 residues. The CDR3 DNA is TGTGCCAGCACCCGCAGGGGCTACGAGCAGTACTTC. The encoded protein is CASTRRGYEQYF.

This clonotype has more than one count but fewer than ten. The chain uses TRBV7-2 and TRBJ2-2; D is perhaps TRBD1 or TRBD2 (5 bases each). V was trimmed by 5 bases and J by 7 bases, leaving 17 bases between them. This CDR3 region has 15 residues. Germline values: CDR1 SGHTA, CDR2 FQGNSA. CDR3 DNA sequence: TGTGCCAGCAGCCTCCGGGACCCCGAGCACGGGGAGCTGTTTTTT. It codes for CASSLRDPEHGELFF.

This clonotype was seen only a few times. The V call is TRBV5-6, the J call TRBJ2-7, with a tentative D call TRBD2 (6 bases). Per the germline V gene, CDR1 is SGHDT and CDR2 is YYEEEE. The CDR3 extends over 15 amino acids. Trimming left V 3 bases short and J 7 bases short, with 20 bases between. The CDR3: CASSSYSGGVREQYF. CDR3 sequence (DNA): TGTGCCAGCAGCTCTTATAGCGGAGGGGTACGGGAGCAGTACTTC.

This clonotype was picked up a small number of times. CDR3 nucleotides: TGTGCCAGCAGCAGGGGGGAGCCTGGAGGGACCCAGTACTTC. It translates to CASSRGEPGGTQYF. The chain joins TRBV9 to TRBJ2-5; TRBD1 or TRBD2 may be the D gene (6 bases each). V lost 4 bases and J lost 7, with 17 bases in between. The germline gives CDR1 SGDLS, CDR2 YYNGEE. The CDR3 sequence is 14 residues long.

V is TRBV9 and J is TRBJ1-1, with D hard to call. The germline gives CDR1 SGDLS, CDR2 YYNGEE. The CDR3 is 13 amino acids. V was pared by 3 bases and J by 9 bases, with 15 bases between. Written as DNA, the CDR3 is TGTGCCAGCAGCGGGCTGAAGGGAGGTCAAGCTTTCTTT. Amino acid sequence: CASSGLKGGQAFF.

This rearrangement joins TRBV12-3 or TRBV12-4 to TRBJ2-7, with 7 bases aligning to TRBD2. This CDR3 has 14 amino acids. Losses at the gene ends were 8 bases for V and 3 bases for J; bases not matched to a gene: 10. The CDR3 region has the DNA TGTGCCAGCGGTATGGGGGGGTCCTTCTACGAGCAGTACTTC. Its translation: CASGMGGSFYEQYF.

The rearrangement uses TRBV11-2 and TRBJ2-1; no clear D. Germline CDR1 is SGHAT and CDR2 is FQNNGV. The CDR3 runs 16 residues. Trimming left V 5 bases short and J 4 bases short, with 18 bases between. The CDR3 coding sequence is TGTGCCAGCAGCGCCTTAGTCGAAGCCCCGTACAATGAGCAGTTCTTC. Its translation: CASSALVEAPYNEQFF.

The genes are TRBV28 and TRBJ1-1; maybe TRBD1 (6 bases). V was cut by 7 bases and J by 4 bases, with 28 bases left in between. The CDR3 contains 18 residues. The germline gives CDR1 MDHEN, CDR2 SYDVKM. The CDR3 DNA follows: TGTGCCAGCATCTTGGGCCCAGGGGCAGGTCGGTTGACCACTGAAGCTTTCTTT. Protein: CASILGPGAGRLTTEAFF.

This clonotype appeared a few times. This rearrangement joins TRBV20-1 to TRBJ2-1; D is uncertain. The CDR3 runs 15 residues. Per the germline V gene, CDR1 is DFQATT and CDR2 is SNEGSKA (reference sequence). Trimming cost V 0 bases and J 7 bases, with 16 bases left between them. The DNA for the CDR3 is TGCAGTGCTAGAGATCGTAGACTTAGAGGAAATGAGCAGTTCTTC. This gives the protein CSARDRRLRGNEQFF.

The table lists this clonotype with a few counts. The gene calls are TRBV24-1 and TRBJ2-3; 8 nucleotides align to TRBD2. Germline loops: CDR1 KGHDR, CDR2 SFDVKD. The length of the CDR3 is 15 residues. The trim removed 7 bases at V and 4 bases at J, leaving 9 bases unmatched. Here the CDR3 reads CATSKRESDSDTQYF. DNA of the CDR3: TGTGCCACCAGCAAGCGGGAGTCGGATTCAGATACGCAGTATTTT.

This sequence joins TRBV20-1 and TRBJ1-2, with D possibly TRBD1 on 5 matching bases. The CDR3 totals 15 residues. The germline V and J ends were trimmed by 0 bases and 0 bases, with 11 bases remaining between them. CDR1 is DFQATT, CDR2 SNEGSKA, per germline (reference sequence). CDR3 sequence reads: CSARDWTPTNYGYTF. CDR3 in DNA: TGCAGTGCTAGAGATTGGACACCAACTAACTATGGCTACACCTTC.

The V call is TRBV14, the J call TRBJ1-2, with 9 bases lining up with TRBD1. V lost 5 bases and J lost 6; bases outside the gene matches: 10. CDR1 SGHDN and CDR2 FVKESK come from the germline V gene. This CDR3 spans 15 amino acids. CDR3 in DNA: TGTGCCAGCAGCGGGACCGGACAGGGGAGAGATGGCTACACCTTC. Translated, it gives CASSGTGQGRDGYTF. Using reference TRBV14 and TRBJ1-2 for the parts outside the CDR3, the full variable domain is EAGVTQFPSHSVIEKGQTVTLRCDPISGHDNLYWYRRVMGKEIKFLLHFVKESKQDESGMPNNRFLAERTGGTYSTLKVQPAELEDSGVYFCASSGTGQGRDGYTFGSGTRLTVV.

The J gene is TRBJ2-1, the V gene TRBV12-3 or TRBV12-4, with a weak D call TRBD2 (6 bases). V gave up 6 bases and J gave up 9 bases, with 12 bases separating them. The length of the CDR3 is 12 residues. In nucleotides, the CDR3 is TGTGCCAGCAGGGGGACTTTTGGTGAGCAGTTCTTC. This encodes CASRGTFGEQFF.

This clonotype has a handful of counts. The chain recombines TRBV20-1 with TRBJ2-5; perhaps TRBD2 as D (5 bases). Germline loops: CDR1 DFQATT, CDR2 SNEGSKA (reference sequence). The ends were cut back, 6 bases at V and 2 bases at J, with 13 bases in the middle. This CDR3 has 13 residues. The CDR3 loop reads CSAGARVQETQYF. The CDR3, as DNA: TGCAGTGCCGGAGCGCGGGTACAAGAGACCCAGTACTTC.

The chain is built from TRBV4-1 and TRBJ2-5, with D perhaps TRBD2 (5 bases). Trimming shortened V by 3 bases and J by 2 bases, and 13 bases separated the two germline ends. Germline V gives CDR1 MGHRA, CDR2 YSYEKL. This CDR3 has 15 amino acids. This chain's CDR3 is CASSQRAAPQETQYF. CDR3 sequence (DNA): TGCGCCAGCAGCCAGCGAGCGGCCCCTCAAGAGACCCAGTACTTC.

This clonotype was seen a single time. The rearrangement links TRBV18 to TRBJ2-7; D unclear. Germline V CDR1 and CDR2: KGHSH, LQKENI. V was pared by 5 bases and J by 1 base, with 9 bases between. The CDR3 spans 13 residues. The chain's CDR3 is CASSTDVSYEQYF. The CDR3 region has the DNA TGTGCCAGCTCAACGGACGTATCCTACGAGCAGTACTTC.